This T cell receptor (beta chain) is drawn from a study of CD8+ T cells in alopecia areata. Whole-study context: Treatment with tofacitinib (6 to 18 months) was followed by 6 months off drug.

Comments on this clone: The antigen is not known. No conserved phenylalanine or tryptophan ends this CDR3, so it is likely a read error. No DNA is shown, since the ends of the CDR3 on it are uncertain; the CDR3 is the one TCRdb lists.

Study findings and constraints: Uncertainty remains about how baseline CD8+ expansion links to response, with one nonresponder.

The germline V gene has CDR1 SGHDN and CDR2 FVKESK. Inclusive of both ends, the CDR3 amounts to 12 amino acids. As the sequencing template, cDNA was produced by extracting RNA and reverse transcribing it. Measured with immunoSEQ multiplex PCR; TCRdb has only the in-frame clones, and not every one. The sample yields fewer than 350,000 clones, 58% seen once. Treatment indicated: oral pan-JAK inhibitor, 5-10 mg twice daily. Specimens obtained from alopecia areata patients comprised lesional scalp punch biopsies and peripheral blood. This chain uses TRBV14 with TRBJ1-1; no DNA check was done on the table's D call, TRBD1. The source material was CD4+ T cells sorted from blood, sampled at week 24, from a patient treated with tofacitinib. The clonotype originates from a human donor with alopecia areata. CDR3 sequence reads: CASSRGSGTANI.